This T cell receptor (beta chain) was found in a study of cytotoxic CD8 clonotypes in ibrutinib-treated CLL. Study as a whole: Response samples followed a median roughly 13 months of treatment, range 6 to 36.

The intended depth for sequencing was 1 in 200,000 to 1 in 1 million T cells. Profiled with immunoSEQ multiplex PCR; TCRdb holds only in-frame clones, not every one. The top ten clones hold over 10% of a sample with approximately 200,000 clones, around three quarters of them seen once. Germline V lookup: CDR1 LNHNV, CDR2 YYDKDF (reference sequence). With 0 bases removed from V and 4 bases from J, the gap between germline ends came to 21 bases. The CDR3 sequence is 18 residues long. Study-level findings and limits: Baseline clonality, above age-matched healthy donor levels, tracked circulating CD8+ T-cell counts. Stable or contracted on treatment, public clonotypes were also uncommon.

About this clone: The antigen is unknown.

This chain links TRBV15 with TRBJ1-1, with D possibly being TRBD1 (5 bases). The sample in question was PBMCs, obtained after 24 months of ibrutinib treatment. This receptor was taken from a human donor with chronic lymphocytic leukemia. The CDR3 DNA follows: TGTGCCACCAGCAGAGATGCGGTGGACGTAGGGGTGGGCACTGAAGCTTTCTTT. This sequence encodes CATSRDAVDVGVGTEAFF.